This TCR beta chain derives from a study of CD8 T cells in Susac syndrome. The recently defined diagnostic criteria for definite or probable disease were met by the Susac syndrome patients. Purification of the CD8+ and CD4+ T cells relied on negative isolation, and TEMRA cells underwent FACS enrichment. The authors reverse transcribed roughly 0.5 to 1 ug RNA with random hexamers. Amplification of the TCR beta CDR3 was carried out by immunoSEQ multiplex PCR, which spanned a total of 54 Vbeta and 13 Jbeta segments. TCRdb ran MiXCR on the immunoSEQ multiplex PCR reads and lists one entry per CDR3 protein. The repertoire holds approximately 190,000 distinct CDR3 sequences, with approximately 96% as singletons. Germline assignment: CDR1 LGHDT and CDR2 YNNKEL (reference sequence). Trimming shortened V by 9 bases and J by 1 base, and 20 bases separated the two germline ends. The CDR3 is made up of 16 amino acids.

The receptor comes from a human donor with Susac syndrome. The chain uses TRBV3-1 and TRBJ2-3; tentatively, D is TRBD1 (6 bases). Sample: CD4+ T cells from PBMCs. The CDR3 loop is CARGAGSQYRTDTQYF. For the CDR3, the DNA is TGTGCCAGGGGGGCAGGGTCCCAATACCGCACAGATACGCAGTATTTT.